This TCR beta chain stems from a study of T cells in Graves' hyperthyroidism and ophthalmopathy. The study, taken as a whole, reports: Through a model of 13 V-J features, ophthalmopathy was separated from stable hyperthyroidism.

The germline V gene encodes CDR1 DFQATT and CDR2 SNEGSKA (reference sequence). This CDR3 is built from 14 residues. V lost 0 bases to trimming and J lost 3 bases, with 11 bases between them. Orbital computed tomography, thyroid ultrasound, serum thyroxine and TRAb, and clinical symptoms together informed the diagnoses. At first hyperthyroidism diagnosis, before any ophthalmopathy symptoms, the blood sample was collected. Extraction of PBMCs used roughly 9.3 ml of fresh peripheral blood. TCR beta CDR3 region amplification was performed from RNA transcripts. The HTBI primer set was used in a first-round RT-PCR of the TCR CDR3. TCRdb independently ran MiXCR on the multiplex PCR reads; one entry per CDR3 protein. In the table there are 150,000 to 200,000 distinct CDR3 sequences, about 9.4% of which are singletons. This clonotype appeared a few times. The antigen remains unidentified. A single base separates this from a much larger clone, so it may be a read error.

V usage is TRBV20-1 and J usage is TRBJ1-2, with D perhaps TRBD1 (5 bases). The sample consisted of blood. The clonotype was recovered from a woman younger than 35 with Graves' hyperthyroidism that later progressed to Graves' ophthalmopathy. The CDR3 DNA reads as TGCAGTGCTAGAGAGGAAGGGGTATACTATGGCTACACCTTC. This gives the protein CSAREEGVYYGYTF.